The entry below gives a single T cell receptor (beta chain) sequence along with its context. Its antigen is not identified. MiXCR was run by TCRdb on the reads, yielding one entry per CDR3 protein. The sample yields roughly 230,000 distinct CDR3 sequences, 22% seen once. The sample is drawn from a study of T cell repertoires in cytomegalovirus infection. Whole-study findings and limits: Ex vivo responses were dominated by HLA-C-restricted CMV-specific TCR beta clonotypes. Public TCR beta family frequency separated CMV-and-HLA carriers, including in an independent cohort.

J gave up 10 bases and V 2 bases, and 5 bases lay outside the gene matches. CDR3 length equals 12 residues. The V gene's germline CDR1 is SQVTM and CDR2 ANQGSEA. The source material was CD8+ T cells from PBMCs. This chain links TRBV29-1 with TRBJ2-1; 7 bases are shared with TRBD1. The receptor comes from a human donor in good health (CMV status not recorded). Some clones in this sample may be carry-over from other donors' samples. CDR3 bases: TGCAGCGTTGAACTGACAGGGCCCGAGCAGTTCTTC. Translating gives CSVELTGPEQFF.